The 5 T cell receptor beta chains reported below all come from one sample, sequenced in a study of cytomegalovirus exposure and HLA in healthy donors. The PCR used 60 Vbeta and 13 Jbeta primers. Only in-frame clones appear in the TCRdb table, and some are missing; sequencing was by immunoSEQ multiplex PCR. The table lists about 67,000 clones, 65% to 70% of them singletons. The sequencing input was PBMCs. The receptors stem from a woman aged 25 to 39 in good health and CMV-seronegative.

The V call is TRBV6-5, the J call TRBJ1-6; 8 nucleotides match TRBD1. Germline assignment: CDR1 MNHEY and CDR2 SVGAGI. This CDR3 has 15 residues. With 6 bases clipped from V and 14 bases from J, the junction kept 15 bases outside the gene matches. CDR3 DNA sequence: TGTGCCAGCAGCCCATGGGGACAGGAACCAGGAGCCCTCCACTTT. Amino acid sequence: CASSPWGQEPGALHF.

This clone showed up just a few times. CDR3 amino acids: CAISETDTEAFF. The CDR3 DNA reads as TGTGCCATCAGTGAAACAGACACTGAAGCTTTCTTT. The chain joins TRBV10-3 to TRBJ1-1, with D uncertain. This CDR3 has 12 amino acids. CDR1 ENHRY and CDR2 SYGVKD come from the germline V gene. V was clipped by 3 bases and J by 3 bases, with 5 bases between them.

For this clone: One end of the junction varies from germline; a read error may be responsible. The rearrangement links TRBV7-2 to TRBJ2-4; 9 bases map to TRBD1. The CDR3 consists of 14 residues. Germline CDR1 is SGHTA and CDR2 is FQGNSA. The CDR3 nucleotides are TGTGCCAGCAGCCCCGGGACAGGGTTTTTATCAGCTGACTTC. This encodes CASSPGTGFLSADF.

This rearrangement joins TRBV7-6 to TRBJ1-5; D perhaps matches TRBD1 (6 bases). CDR3 size: 18 residues. The ends were cut back, 6 bases at V and 0 bases at J, with 21 bases in the middle. Germline V gene lookup returns CDR1 SGHVS and CDR2 FNYEAQ. This CDR3 reads CASSPSAGGQYSNQPQHF. In DNA, the CDR3 is TGTGCCAGCAGTCCATCAGCCGGGGGGCAGTATAGCAATCAGCCCCAGCATTTT.

The chain employs TRBV19 and TRBJ2-7; TRBD1 agrees at 7 bases. After removal of 5 bases from V and 3 bases from J, the junction contained 4 bases not matched to a gene. Germline CDR1 reads LNHDA; CDR2 reads SQIVND (reference sequence). The CDR3 spans 13 residues. CDR3: CASSSGQSYEQYF. The CDR3 DNA reads as TGTGCCAGTAGTTCGGGACAGAGCTACGAGCAGTACTTC.